Below, 23 T cell receptor beta chains from the same sample are listed, as sequenced in a study of technical replicates of blood from a few donors (dated by TCRdb to the late 2010s). Library preparation used the immunoSEQ multiplex PCR assay. The table comes from immuneACCESS by way of TCRdb, which keeps in-frame sequences with V and J called. Part of the clones is missing from these tables; in studies checked, under half for an unresolved V gene and the rest for unknown reasons. The sample table lists 55,000 to 75,000 clones, less than 95% of them with a count of one. The top ten constitute less than 3.5% of the sample. The sequenced sample was PBMCs. These receptors all stem from a human donor in good health. Some clones in this sample may be carry-over from other donors' samples.

The CDR3 loop reads CASSLRGGTAYEQYF. DNA of the CDR3: TGTGCCAGCAGCCTTCGGGGCGGGACAGCTTACGAGCAGTACTTC. The gene calls are TRBV11-2 and TRBJ2-7, with a tentative D call TRBD1 (7 bases). Trimming removed 5 bases from V and 4 bases from J, with 18 bases in between. From germline, CDR1 is SGHAT and CDR2 FQNNGV. The CDR3 has 15 residues.

This chain uses TRBV7-8 with TRBJ2-7; TRBD2 might be the D (6 bases). Germline CDR1 reads SGHVS; CDR2 reads FQNEAQ. V lost 2 bases and J 3 bases, leaving 11 bases between the germline ends. This CDR3 contains 14 residues. The CDR3 region has the DNA TGTGCCAGCAGCTTATCAGGGACTGGCTACGAGCAGTACTTC. It is translated as CASSLSGTGYEQYF.

The chain uses TRBV6-5 and TRBJ2-7; a possible D gene is TRBD2 (5 bases). The germline CDR1 and CDR2 sequences are MNHEY and SVGAGI. V lost 5 bases and J lost 4, with 15 bases in between. CDR3 size: 14 residues. The CDR3 DNA sequence: TGTGCCAGCAGTATGGACCGGGATTTATACGAGCAGTACTTC. This encodes CASSMDRDLYEQYF.

The chain is built from TRBV9 and TRBJ1-6; 9 nucleotides line up with TRBD1. The trim removed 4 bases at V and 8 bases at J, leaving 10 bases unmatched. Germline V gene sequence: CDR1 SGDLS, CDR2 YYNGEE. This CDR3 is built from 16 residues. CDR3 DNA: TGTGCCAGCAGCACAAAACAGGGGGCCTCCGATTCACCCCTCCACTTT. It encodes CASSTKQGASDSPLHF. Based on the CDR3 plus reference TRBV9 and TRBJ1-6, the full variable domain is DSGVTQTPKHLITATGQRVTLRCSPRSGDLSVYWYQQSLDQGLQFLIQYYNGEERAKGNILERFSAQQFPDLHSELNLSSLELGDSALYFCASSTKQGASDSPLHFGNGTRLTVT.

V is TRBV6-4 and J is TRBJ2-7; D unclear. The V and J ends lost 6 bases and 3 bases respectively, with 18 bases between them. This CDR3 is 15 amino acids long. Germline CDR1 MRHNA, CDR2 SNTAGT. CDR3 protein: CASSAWLRIRYEQYF. CDR3 DNA sequence: TGTGCCAGCAGCGCCTGGTTGAGGATTCGCTACGAGCAGTACTTC.

CDR3 region: CASSQDDSDGELFF. DNA for the CDR3: TGCGCCAGCAGCCAAGACGATAGCGACGGGGAGCTGTTTTTT. This chain links TRBV4-1 with TRBJ2-2; the D gene is possibly TRBD2 (5 bases). V lost 0 bases to trimming and J lost 7 bases, with 9 bases between them. The CDR3 runs 14 residues. Germline loops: CDR1 MGHRA, CDR2 YSYEKL.

The rearrangement joins TRBV7-6 to TRBJ2-1; 12 bases are a match to TRBD2. The germline V gene has CDR1 SGHVS and CDR2 FNYEAQ. The CDR3 contains 15 residues. Trimming removed 5 bases from V and 4 bases from J; junction bases left unmatched: 3. CDR3: CASSPTSGSYNEQFF. CDR3 DNA: TGTGCCAGCAGCCCGACTAGCGGGAGTTACAATGAGCAGTTCTTC.

This chain links TRBV7-9 with TRBJ2-1; 7 positions agree with TRBD1. Trimming at V came to 5 bases and at J to 5 bases, leaving 12 bases not matched to a gene. This CDR3 has 16 residues. CDR1 is SEHNR and CDR2 is FQNEAQ in the germline V gene (reference sequence). CDR3 DNA sequence: TGTGCCAGCAGCCTGGCTCGGTCAGGGGGAGACAATGAGCAGTTCTTC. Translated: CASSLARSGGDNEQFF.

V is TRBV18 and J is TRBJ2-1; 10 bases agree with TRBD1. Germline V gives CDR1 KGHSH, CDR2 LQKENI. Germline trimming cut 0 bases from V and 9 bases from J; bases unmatched to any gene: 5. The CDR3 is made up of 15 amino acids. The CDR3 DNA reads TGTGCCAGCTCACCACCGACGGGACAGGGGACTGAGCAGTTCTTC. This sequence encodes CASSPPTGQGTEQFF.

The chain is built from TRBV4-1 and TRBJ2-3; 7 bases map to TRBD2. From germline, CDR1 is MGHRA and CDR2 YSYEKL. The J segment lost 1 base and the V segment lost 4 bases, leaving 8 bases of the junction unmatched. This CDR3 spans 16 amino acids. The CDR3 nucleotides are TGCGCCAGCAGCCTCCAAGGCGCGGGAGGCACAGATACGCAGTATTTT. It is translated as CASSLQGAGGTDTQYF.

The chain employs TRBV19 and TRBJ2-5; tentatively, D is TRBD1 (5 bases). CDR3 length: 12 amino acids. From germline, CDR1 is LNHDA and CDR2 SQIVND (reference sequence). The germline V and J ends were trimmed by 8 bases and 0 bases, with 7 bases remaining between them. CDR3 DNA sequence: TGTGCCAGTCAGGGCTACCAAGAGACCCAGTACTTC. The encoded protein is CASQGYQETQYF.

The CDR3 DNA reads as TGTGCCAGCAGTGGGACAGGAGCTAATGAAAAACTGTTTTTT. It yields the protein CASSGTGANEKLFF. This chain connects TRBV2 to TRBJ1-4, with 7 bases aligning to TRBD1. V gave up 4 bases and J gave up 3 bases; unmatched junction bases: 2. Germline lookup yields CDR1 SNHLY and CDR2 FYNNEI. The CDR3 extends over 14 amino acids.

The rearrangement uses TRBV4-1 and TRBJ2-7, with 9 bases identical to TRBD1. V was clipped by 1 base and J by 3 bases; unmatched bases: 4. The CDR3 has 15 residues. Germline V gives CDR1 MGHRA, CDR2 YSYEKL. CDR3 bases: TGCGCCAGCAGCCAAGTAGTGGGACAGGGCTACGAGCAGTACTTC. This sequence encodes CASSQVVGQGYEQYF.

V is TRBV7-3 and J is TRBJ2-5, with no clear D. The V gene's germline CDR1 is SGHTA and CDR2 FQGTGA. The length of the CDR3 is 13 residues. Trimming left V 2 bases short and J 0 bases short, with 4 bases between. The DNA for the CDR3 is TGTGCCAGCAGCTTAGGGCACCAAGAGACCCAGTACTTC. It translates to CASSLGHQETQYF.

The rearrangement joins TRBV4-1 to TRBJ1-6; a possible D gene is TRBD1 (6 bases). Trimming removed 2 bases at V and 0 bases at J, with 8 bases between. Germline loops: CDR1 MGHRA, CDR2 YSYEKL. The CDR3 spans 16 residues. DNA for the CDR3: TGCGCCAGCAGCCAACCGGACAGCTCCTATAATTCACCCCTCCACTTT. Translated, it gives CASSQPDSSYNSPLHF.

The V gene is TRBV25-1, the J gene TRBJ2-3, with 7 positions matching TRBD1. Germline lookup yields CDR1 MGHDK and CDR2 SYGVNS. Losses at the gene ends were 6 bases for V and 0 bases for J; bases not matched to a gene: 6. The CDR3 consists of 15 residues. In DNA, the CDR3 is TGTGCCAGCAGCATGGGACAGACAAGCACAGATACGCAGTATTTT. The encoded protein is CASSMGQTSTDTQYF.

The chain uses TRBV19 and TRBJ2-4; D possibly corresponds to TRBD2 (7 bases). Trimming took 3 bases from V and 8 from J, leaving 14 bases between them. The CDR3 sequence is 14 residues long. Germline V gene lookup returns CDR1 LNHDA and CDR2 SQIVND (reference sequence). CDR3 DNA: TGTGCCAGTAGTATGTTAAGAGGGGGGGACATTCAGTACTTC. Residues: CASSMLRGGDIQYF.

This sequence joins TRBV5-8 and TRBJ2-3, with D possibly being TRBD1 (5 bases). From germline, CDR1 is SGHTS and CDR2 YDEGEE. The germline V and J ends were trimmed by 4 bases and 0 bases, with 15 bases remaining between them. CDR3 length: 16 residues. The CDR3 region is CASSTGDFRSTDTQYF. The CDR3, as DNA: TGTGCCAGCAGCACAGGCGACTTTCGCAGCACAGATACGCAGTATTTT.

The chain carries TRBV25-1 and TRBJ2-5; perhaps TRBD1 as D (6 bases). CDR1 and CDR2 from the germline V gene are MGHDK and SYGVNS. The CDR3 is 14 amino acids. V was trimmed by 6 bases and J by 4 bases, leaving 15 bases between them. CDR3 residues: CASSPQGTPETQYF. CDR3 sequence (DNA): TGTGCCAGCAGCCCACAGGGCACGCCAGAGACCCAGTACTTC. Variable domain in full (rest from reference TRBV25-1 and TRBJ2-5): EADIYQTPRYLVIGTGKKITLECSQTMGHDKMYWYQQDPGMELHLIHYSYGVNSTEKGDLSSESTVSRIRTEHFPLTLESARPSHTSQYLCASSPQGTPETQYFGPGTRLLVL.

V usage is TRBV18 and J usage is TRBJ2-2; D uncertain. The V gene's germline CDR1 is KGHSH and CDR2 LQKENI. This CDR3 is 18 amino acids long. Trimming took 6 bases from V and 0 from J, leaving 20 bases between them. The chain's CDR3 is CASSLERLAPTNTGELFF. As DNA, the CDR3 is TGTGCCAGCTCCCTTGAGCGTTTGGCCCCTACGAACACCGGGGAGCTGTTTTTT.

This chain joins TRBV18 and TRBJ2-7; tentative D call: TRBD1 (6 bases). The germline V gene encodes CDR1 KGHSH and CDR2 LQKENI. Trimming cost V 0 bases and J 6 bases, with 12 bases left between them. This CDR3 contains 14 residues. For the CDR3, the DNA is TGTGCCAGCTCACCACCCAAACAGGGCTCCGAGCAGTACTTC. It translates to CASSPPKQGSEQYF.

The chain recombines TRBV9 with TRBJ2-3; 10 nucleotides match TRBD2. This CDR3 has 16 residues. The V gene end was trimmed by 0 bases and the J gene end by 6 bases; junction bases not matched to a gene: 7. Germline V lookup: CDR1 SGDLS, CDR2 YYNGEE. The DNA for the CDR3 is TGTGCCAGCAGCGTAGGGAGAGCGGGGGGGCAGGATACGCAGTATTTT. Amino acid sequence: CASSVGRAGGQDTQYF.

In nucleotides, the CDR3 is TGTGCCAGCAGTGCAGCGGAGAGCGGAGATACGCAGTATTTT. As protein: CASSAAESGDTQYF. This rearrangement joins TRBV6-4 to TRBJ2-3, with D perhaps matching TRBD2 (5 bases). V lost 4 bases and J 5 bases, leaving 13 bases between the germline ends. The V gene's germline CDR1 is MRHNA and CDR2 SNTAGT. The CDR3 is 14 amino acids.